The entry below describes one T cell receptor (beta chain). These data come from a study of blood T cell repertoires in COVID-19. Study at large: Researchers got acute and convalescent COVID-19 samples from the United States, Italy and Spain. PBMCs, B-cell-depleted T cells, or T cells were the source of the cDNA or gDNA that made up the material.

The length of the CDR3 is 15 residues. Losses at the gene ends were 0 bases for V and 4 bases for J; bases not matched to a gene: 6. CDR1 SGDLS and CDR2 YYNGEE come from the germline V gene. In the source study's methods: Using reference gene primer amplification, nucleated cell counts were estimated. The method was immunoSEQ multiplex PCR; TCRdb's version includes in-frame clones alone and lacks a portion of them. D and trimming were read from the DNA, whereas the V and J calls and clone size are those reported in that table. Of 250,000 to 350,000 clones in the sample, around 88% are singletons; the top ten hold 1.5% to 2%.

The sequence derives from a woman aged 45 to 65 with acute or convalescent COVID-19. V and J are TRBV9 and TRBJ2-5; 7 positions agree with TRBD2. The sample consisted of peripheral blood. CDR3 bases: TGTGCCAGCAGCGTAGGACTTACTAGCGCAGAGACCCAGTACTTC. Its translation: CASSVGLTSAETQYF.